What follows is one T cell receptor beta chain and its context. The antigen remains undetermined. In the PCR, 60 Vbeta and 13 Jbeta primers were used. The table came from immunoSEQ multiplex PCR; TCRdb's copy has only in-frame clones and leaves some out. The sample lists 60,000 to 65,000 clones; approximately 71% were seen once. The CDR3 is 14 residues long. Trimming shortened V by 2 bases and J by 1 base, and 9 bases separated the two germline ends. Per the germline V gene, CDR1 is ENHRY and CDR2 is SYGVKD. This sample stems from a study of cytomegalovirus exposure and HLA in healthy donors. The study's findings and limits: It was only CMV serostatus that was available as immune exposure information. As was reported, the classifier diagnosed cytomegalovirus status with high specificity and sensitivity.

The sample taken for sequencing was PBMCs. The origin of this receptor is a woman between 35 and 50 years old in good health and CMV-seropositive. The chain uses TRBV10-3 and TRBJ2-7, with D perhaps TRBD2 (5 bases). The chain's CDR3 is CAISEPRGSYEQYF. The CDR3 DNA is TGTGCCATCAGTGAGCCCCGAGGGTCCTACGAGCAGTACTTC.